This TCR beta chain was recorded in a study of T cell responses to AZD1222 COVID-19 vaccine. In the study overall: Second-dose schedules of about 4 or about 12 weeks were combined. Study observations and caveats: White British ancestry dominated among donors, who included more females, and clonal diversity was possibly underestimated. Only six AZD1222 recipients tested seropositive at baseline.

A word on this clone: What it recognizes is unknown.

V was pared by 0 bases and J by 10 bases, with 13 bases between. CDR3 length equals 13 residues. From germline, CDR1 is SGHDT and CDR2 YYEEEE. The repertoire was sequenced with immunoSEQ multiplex PCR; TCRdb's copy has only in-frame clones and lacks some. This sample has about 120,000 clones, with about 89% found just once. The J gene is TRBJ1-1, the V gene TRBV5-6, with a weak D call TRBD1 (5 bases). Sequenced here: peripheral blood, sampled on day 0 of AZD1222 vaccination. This TCR derives from an adult in good health. CDR3 coding DNA: TGTGCCAGCAGCTTGGCGGCAGGGCATCGAGCTTTCTTT. The encoded protein is CASSLAAGHRAFF.